This record looks at one T cell receptor beta chain sequence and its context. What it recognizes is unknown. The data derive from a study of PD-1 blockade in classical Hodgkin lymphoma. Turning to the study itself: Intravenous nivolumab at 3 mg/kg was given to patients every 2 weeks. Study results and caveats: Complete responders started with a diversity level that resembled newly diagnosed patients at baseline. CD8+ TCR diversity did not rise significantly by C4D1, unlike CD4+.

Assay: immunoSEQ multiplex PCR; the TCRdb copy retains only in-frame clones and omits some. Of around 91,000 clones listed, about four fifths are singletons. The patients all showed relapse after autologous stem cell transplantation, while their brentuximab vedotin exposure varied. The sample in question was peripheral blood mononuclear cells (PBMCs), obtained before the second cycle of nivolumab. This sequence originates from a human donor with classical Hodgkin lymphoma.

The CDR3 spells CASSERTGINEKLFF. As DNA, the CDR3 is TGTGCCAGCAGTGAAAGGACAGGAATAAATGAAAAACTGTTTTTT. The V call is TRBV2, the J call TRBJ1-4; 7 bases match TRBD1. The V gene end was trimmed by 2 bases and the J gene end by 5 bases; junction bases not matched to a gene: 5. This CDR3 has 15 residues. The V gene's germline CDR1 is SNHLY and CDR2 FYNNEI.